A selection of T cell receptor beta chains follows, all from one sample in a study of identical twins. From the 5' RACE reads, TCRdb called clonotypes with MiXCR, one entry per CDR3 protein. The repertoire includes more than 1.5 million distinct CDR3 sequences, under 35% of them detected once, and 0.25% to 0.3% sits in the top ten. The sample consisted of cord blood. These receptors were taken from a newborn girl in good health. The CDR3 runs from the conserved cysteine through the conserved F or W. The D gene is left open where the match is weak. Rows may omit the clone size; those that give it use once, few, many or a size class.

.	TRBV20-1	.	TRBJ1-5	TGCAGTGCGACGAAGGAGAATCAGCCCCAGCATTTT	CSATKENQPQHF
.	TRBV10-3	.	TRBJ1-3	TGTGCCATCAGTGGAACAGGGTCCGGAAACGCCATATATTTT	CAISGTGSGNAIYF
.	TRBV4-1	few	TRBJ2-7	TGCGCCAGCAGCCAAGATCGCAGGGACGGCTACGAGCAGTACTTC	CASSQDRRDGYEQYF
TRBD2	TRBV20-1	many	TRBJ2-1	TGCAGTGCTAGAGCTTCTAGCGGGTACTACAATGAGCAGTTCTTC	CSARASSGYYNEQFF
.	TRBV20-1	.	TRBJ2-1	TGCAGTGCTAGAGCCCTAATCGTGGGACTTTCCTACAATGAGCAGTTCTTC	CSARALIVGLSYNEQFF
.	TRBV20-1	.	TRBJ1-2	TGCAGTGCTAGGCCCATCTATGGCTACACCTTC	CSARPIYGYTF
.	TRBV20-1	once	TRBJ2-1	TGCAGTGCTAGACAGCAACCGGGACACGATGAGCAGTTCTTC	CSARQQPGHDEQFF
.	TRBV5-4	few	TRBJ2-1	TGTGCCAGCAGCTTGGTGTCGGGAGCAGTCAATGAGCAGTTCTTC	CASSLVSGAVNEQFF
TRBD1	TRBV7-8	few	TRBJ2-7	TGTGCCAGCAGCCCAGACAGGGTGCGGTACTACGAGCAGTACTTC	CASSPDRVRYYEQYF
.	TRBV20-1	.	TRBJ2-3	TGCAGTGCTAGGTCTAGCACCCCAGATACGCAGTATTTT	CSARSSTPDTQYF
.	TRBV10-3	.	TRBJ2-5	TGTGCCTCGGGAGCTCGGGGCGAAGAGACCCAGTACTTC	CASGARGEETQYF
.	TRBV27	.	TRBJ2-7	TGTGCCAGCAGTTTCAGGGTGGAGGGCTTCGAGCAGTACTTC	CASSFRVEGFEQYF
TRBD2	TRBV29-1	many	TRBJ2-1	TGCAGCGTTGAGCTAACTAGCGGGGGGAACAATGAGCAGTTCTTC	CSVELTSGGNNEQFF
.	TRBV4-1	.	TRBJ1-2	TGCGCCAGCAGCCAAGATCCTCTCACAGGAGCACTCTCCCGTGGCTACACCTTC	CASSQDPLTGALSRGYTF
.	TRBV19	.	TRBJ2-7	TGTGCCAGTAGTATCACTGGCCCGGCGAGCTACGAGCAGTACTTC	CASSITGPASYEQYF
.	TRBV9	.	TRBJ2-3	TGTGCCAGCAGCGTAGCGGGGAAGGTGGATACGCAGTATTTT	CASSVAGKVDTQYF